This TCR beta chain derives from a study of OX40 agonist ivuxolimab in advanced cancers. Method: immunoSEQ multiplex PCR; TCRdb's copy keeps in-frame clones and lacks some. The sample contains tens of thousands of clones, 80% of which appear only once. The source material was CD4+ or CD8+ T cells sorted from blood, sampled in a trial of the OX40 agonist ivuxolimab. The source is an adult with an advanced solid tumor such as melanoma, head and neck, liver or kidney cancer.

This chain's CDR3 is CASSAPGTGGNYGYTF. Here the CDR3 DNA reads TGTGCCAGCAGTGCTCCCGGGACAGGGGGGAACTATGGCTACACCTTC. The J gene is TRBJ1-2, the V gene TRBV6-6, with 11 bases aligning to TRBD1. The CDR3 sequence is 16 residues long. CDR1 is MNHNY, CDR2 SVGAGI, per germline (reference sequence). V trimming: 5 bases; J trimming: 2 bases; junction bases outside the gene matches: 7.